These 29 T cell receptor beta chains were sequenced from one sample in a study of shared clonotypes between healthy human individuals (dated by TCRdb to the early 2020s). To prepare the library, the immunoSEQ multiplex PCR assay was applied. The table was pulled from immuneACCESS by TCRdb, which kept in-frame rearrangements only. Such tables lose some clones; where checked, under half of the loss comes from unresolved V genes, and the rest has no known cause. The sample table lists some 700,000 clones, around 91% of them with a count of one. 34% of the sample belongs to the ten largest clones. The sequenced sample consisted of memory CD8+ T cells from PBMCs. The cell subset or site tag for this specimen amounts to: CD45RO+ cells pooled with CCR7-negative TemRA cells. These receptors all come from a man younger than 30 in good health. Some clones in this sample may be carry-over from other donors' samples.

The CDR3 bases are TGTGCCAGCAGTACCCTCGGGGTCCTGAGAACCGGGGAGCTGTTTTTT. It is translated as CASSTLGVLRTGELFF. The genes are TRBV27 and TRBJ2-2; maybe TRBD2 (5 bases). Germline CDR1 MNHEY, CDR2 SMNVEV (reference sequence). The germline V and J ends were trimmed by 5 bases and 5 bases, with 18 bases remaining between them. The CDR3 totals 16 residues.

The chain recombines TRBV11-2 with TRBJ2-7, with a possible D match to TRBD2 (5 bases). The V end lost 4 bases, the J end lost 4 bases, and 11 bases lay between the germline ends. The germline gives CDR1 SGHAT, CDR2 FQNNGV. The CDR3 runs to 13 residues. The CDR3 loop reads CASSSRTGYEQYF. CDR3 bases: TGTGCCAGCAGCTCACGGACGGGGTACGAGCAGTACTTC.

This clone came up once. V and J are TRBV9 and TRBJ1-1; the D gene is possibly TRBD1 (5 bases). Deletions cut 3 bases from V and 0 bases from J, with 9 bases between. CDR1 is SGDLS and CDR2 is YYNGEE in the germline V gene. The CDR3 totals 14 residues. The DNA of the CDR3 is TGTGCCAGCAGCGAACGACAGATGAACACTGAAGCTTTCTTT. It specifies CASSERQMNTEAFF.

This clone was seen a few times. The V call is TRBV6-1, the J call TRBJ2-3; 9 nucleotides match TRBD2. Trimming removed 1 base from V and 9 bases from J; junction bases left unmatched: 11. The length of the CDR3 is 16 residues. Germline lookup yields CDR1 MNHNS and CDR2 SASEGT. The CDR3 region is CASSEEEGAGGRTQYF. The CDR3 nucleotides are TGTGCCAGCAGTGAAGAGGAGGGGGCGGGAGGGCGGACGCAGTATTTT.

V and J are TRBV28 and TRBJ2-7; D perhaps matches TRBD1 (6 bases). This CDR3 is 14 amino acids long. V lost 7 bases and J lost 0, with 13 bases in between. Germline CDR1 reads MDHEN; CDR2 reads SYDVKM. The CDR3 region has the DNA TGTGCCAGCATCCAGCAAGGGGGCTCCTACGAGCAGTACTTC. It codes for CASIQQGGSYEQYF.

The J gene is TRBJ2-3, the V gene TRBV25-1; D may be TRBD2 (5 bases). V lost 3 bases to trimming and J lost 4 bases, with 14 bases between them. Germline V CDR1 and CDR2: MGHDK, SYGVNS. The CDR3 sequence is 15 residues long. The CDR3 DNA follows: TGTGCCAGCAGTGACCCACTGGGGAGTTCAGATACGCAGTATTTT. It yields the protein CASSDPLGSSDTQYF.

V usage is TRBV27 and J usage is TRBJ1-2; tentative D call: TRBD1 (5 bases). CDR3 length: 16 residues. Per the germline V gene, CDR1 is MNHEY and CDR2 is SMNVEV (reference sequence). With 0 bases removed from V and 4 bases from J, the gap between germline ends came to 15 bases. CDR3 sequence: CASSLSSAGLFYGYTF. In DNA, the CDR3 is TGTGCCAGCAGTTTATCTTCGGCAGGGCTCTTCTATGGCTACACCTTC.

The chain combines TRBV9 with TRBJ2-2; no firm D call. CDR3 length: 13 amino acids. V lost 6 bases, J lost 5 bases, and 11 bases lay in between. Germline CDR1 is SGDLS and CDR2 is YYNGEE. The CDR3 sequence is CASTLSDTGELFF. CDR3 nucleotide sequence: TGTGCCAGCACCCTGTCCGATACCGGGGAGCTGTTTTTT.

The V call is TRBV5-5, the J call TRBJ2-1, with 9 bases matching TRBD1. Germline V gene lookup returns CDR1 SGHKS and CDR2 YYEKEE (reference sequence). Trimming removed 4 bases from V and 9 bases from J; junction bases left unmatched: 5. CDR3 length: 13 amino acids. DNA for the CDR3: TGTGCCAGCAGCAAACAGGGGGCTGTTGAGCAGTTCTTC. It encodes CASSKQGAVEQFF.

The chain carries TRBV7-6 and TRBJ2-7; 9 bases are a match to TRBD1. Germline V gene data show CDR1 as SGHVS and CDR2 as FNYEAQ. CDR3 size: 15 residues. The V segment lost 3 bases and the J segment 0 bases; nucleotides outside the gene matches: 3. The DNA for the CDR3 is TGTGCCAGCAGCTTGGGGACAGGGCCCTCCTACGAGCAGTACTTC. This gives the protein CASSLGTGPSYEQYF.

The chain combines TRBV28 with TRBJ2-7; a weak D match, TRBD1 (6 bases). CDR1 MDHEN and CDR2 SYDVKM come from the germline V gene. The V and J ends lost 3 bases and 7 bases respectively, with 16 bases between them. The CDR3 covers 14 residues. As DNA, the CDR3 is TGTGCCAGCAGTTTTTATCCAGGGGCGAAAGAGCAGTACTTC. Its translation: CASSFYPGAKEQYF.

Comment on this clone: At one end the junction does not follow the germline gene, possibly because of a read error. The chain has TRBV4-1 and TRBJ1-5; D ambiguous. CDR1 MGHRA and CDR2 YSYEKL come from the germline V gene. There are 16 residues in the CDR3. CDR3 region: CASRQEISVTGQPQHF. As DNA, the CDR3 is TGCGCCAGCAGACAAGAAATCTCGGTGACGGGGCAGCCCCAGCATTTT.

This chain joins TRBV5-4 and TRBJ2-5, with 7 bases aligning to TRBD1. Germline CDR1 reads SGHNT; CDR2 reads YYREEE (reference sequence). The CDR3 covers 14 residues. V shed 3 bases, J shed 2 bases, and the junction held 4 bases outside the gene matches. CDR3 in DNA: TGTGCCAGCAGCTCTTTGACAGGGCAAGAGACCCAGTACTTC. Encoded protein: CASSSLTGQETQYF.

The count of this clone is one. J is TRBJ1-4 and V is TRBV7-2, with D possibly being TRBD1 (5 bases). CDR3 length equals 16 residues. V dropped 4 bases and J dropped 4 bases, with 16 bases sitting between them. CDR1 and CDR2 from the germline V gene are SGHTA and FQGNSA. DNA of the CDR3: TGTGCCAGCAGCTCCCGGCCGGGCAGGGTTAATGAAAAACTGTTTTTT. Its protein product is CASSSRPGRVNEKLFF.

CDR3 residues: CASRGGIAGLNEQFF. CDR3 coding DNA: TGTGCCAGCAGGGGGGGGATAGCGGGACTCAATGAGCAGTTCTTC. This chain uses TRBV6-1 with TRBJ2-1; 8 bases fit TRBD2. CDR1 is MNHNS, CDR2 SASEGT, per germline. V shed 6 bases and J 6 bases; nucleotides not matched to a gene: 10. The CDR3 is 15 amino acids.

In DNA, the CDR3 is TGTGCCAGCAGCGCCCCGACTAGCGGGAGAGGCCATGAGCAGTTCTTC. Its translation: CASSAPTSGRGHEQFF. The gene calls are TRBV5-6 and TRBJ2-1; 12 bases match TRBD2. CDR3 size: 16 residues. Germline CDR1 reads SGHDT; CDR2 reads YYEEEE. The junction had 10 bases not matched to a gene; V was cut back by 4 bases and J by 8 bases.

A note on this clone: Other nucleotide sequences in the sample specify the same CDR3. J is TRBJ2-7 and V is TRBV27; D is undetermined. Per germline, CDR1 MNHEY and CDR2 SMNVEV (reference sequence). The CDR3 sequence is 13 residues long. V lost 2 bases, J lost 1 base, and 6 bases lay in between. The CDR3 DNA reads as TGTGCCAGCAGTTTAGGCCGATCCTACGAGCAGTACTTC. The encoded protein is CASSLGRSYEQYF.

The CDR3 DNA sequence: TGTGCCAGCAGTTGGGGACAGACCAATCAGCCCCAGCATTTT. This sequence encodes CASSWGQTNQPQHF. The V and J genes are TRBV28 and TRBJ1-5, with 7 bases fitting TRBD1. The V and J ends lost 4 bases and 3 bases, in that order; junction bases with no gene match: 3. Germline V gives CDR1 MDHEN, CDR2 SYDVKM. The CDR3 runs 14 residues.

The rearrangement uses TRBV4-1 and TRBJ2-1, with a weak D call TRBD2 (5 bases). V lost 1 base and J 4 bases, leaving 20 bases between the germline ends. This CDR3 is built from 18 residues. Looked up from germline, CDR1 is MGHRA and CDR2 is YSYEKL. CDR3 nucleotide sequence: TGCGCCAGCAGCCAAGGCCGAGTGGGGAGCGAGCAATACAATGAGCAGTTCTTC. The encoded protein is CASSQGRVGSEQYNEQFF.

The rearrangement joins TRBV19 to TRBJ2-1; 10 bases fit TRBD2. V dropped 3 bases and J dropped 2; count of bases not matched to a gene: 7. CDR1 and CDR2 from the germline V gene are LNHDA and SQIVND (reference sequence). The CDR3 has 17 residues. The CDR3 DNA reads as TGTGCCAGTAGTATCCCCGAGCGGGAGGGGCCCTACAATGAGCAGTTCTTC. It yields the protein CASSIPEREGPYNEQFF.

The chain has TRBV2 and TRBJ2-7; weak D call: TRBD2 (5 bases). The CDR3 sequence is 12 residues long. V dropped 9 bases and J dropped 2 bases, with 11 bases sitting between them. CDR1 SNHLY and CDR2 FYNNEI come from the germline V gene. CDR3 bases: TGTGCCAGTACGGGAACCCCCTACGAGCAGTACTTC. This translates into CASTGTPYEQYF.

The chain is built from TRBV5-6 and TRBJ2-1, with TRBD2 matching 13 bases. The germline CDR1 and CDR2 sequences are SGHDT and YYEEEE. J lost 13 bases, V lost 0 bases, and 1 base had no gene match. The CDR3 length is 13 residues. CDR3 residues: CASSLGTSGRQFF. DNA of the CDR3: TGTGCCAGCAGCTTGGGGACTAGCGGGAGACAGTTCTTC.

The chain's CDR3 is CASSSPSMGTEAFF. The CDR3 nucleotides are TGTGCCAGCAGCTCCCCGTCCATGGGGACTGAAGCTTTCTTT. The J gene is TRBJ1-1, the V gene TRBV7-9, with no clear D. V shed 4 bases and J shed 5 bases, with 14 bases lying between them. Germline CDR1 is SEHNR and CDR2 is FQNEAQ (reference sequence). The CDR3 extends over 14 amino acids.

The chain uses TRBV28 and TRBJ2-1; 9 nucleotides align to TRBD2. The germline V gene encodes CDR1 MDHEN and CDR2 SYDVKM. CDR3 length equals 18 residues. J lost 9 bases, V lost 5 bases, and 20 bases had no gene match. The CDR3: CASSNQTGMAGGPGEQFF. Written as DNA, the CDR3 is TGTGCCAGCAGTAACCAGACAGGGATGGCGGGAGGGCCAGGTGAGCAGTTCTTC.

V is TRBV7-9 and J is TRBJ2-2, with D perhaps matching TRBD2 (5 bases). Trimming removed 5 bases at V and 5 bases at J, with 18 bases between. The CDR3 runs to 16 residues. Looked up from germline, CDR1 is SEHNR and CDR2 is FQNEAQ (reference sequence). The CDR3 here is CASSVIAGRGTGELFF. CDR3 DNA: TGTGCCAGCAGCGTAATAGCAGGTAGAGGGACCGGGGAGCTGTTTTTT.

The V and J genes are TRBV14 and TRBJ2-7; the D is unclear. The germline V gene encodes CDR1 SGHDN and CDR2 FVKESK. V was clipped by 1 base and J by 7 bases, with 11 bases between them. The CDR3 totals 13 residues. CDR3 in amino acids: CASSQGVRSEQYF. The CDR3 nucleotides read TGTGCCAGCAGCCAAGGTGTCAGGTCTGAGCAGTACTTC.

The rearrangement links TRBV7-9 to TRBJ2-1; 8 positions agree with TRBD2. The CDR3 covers 16 residues. Germline assignment: CDR1 SEHNR and CDR2 FQNEAQ (reference sequence). With 5 bases clipped from V and 0 bases from J, the junction kept 6 bases outside the gene matches. The CDR3 protein is CASSPRSGSSYNEQFF. In nucleotides, the CDR3 is TGTGCCAGCAGCCCAAGAAGCGGGAGCTCCTACAATGAGCAGTTCTTC.

This clone occurred a few times. This sequence joins TRBV4-3 and TRBJ2-3; 8 bases map to TRBD2. The CDR3 runs to 18 residues. V lost 4 bases to trimming and J lost 0 bases; unmatched junction nucleotides: 12. Germline values: CDR1 LGHNA, CDR2 YSLEER. CDR3 sequence (DNA): TGCGCCAGCAGCCCCGTCCTAGCGGGTGCAGCTAGCACAGATACGCAGTATTTT. It specifies CASSPVLAGAASTDTQYF.

The chain is built from TRBV10-3 and TRBJ2-7; 7 nucleotides line up with TRBD1. The V and J ends lost 10 bases and 1 base, in that order; junction bases with no gene match: 4. The CDR3 totals 12 residues. The germline V gene has CDR1 ENHRY and CDR2 SYGVKD. Here the CDR3 DNA reads TGTGCCACCTGGGACAGATCCTACGAGCAGTACTTC. Protein: CATWDRSYEQYF.